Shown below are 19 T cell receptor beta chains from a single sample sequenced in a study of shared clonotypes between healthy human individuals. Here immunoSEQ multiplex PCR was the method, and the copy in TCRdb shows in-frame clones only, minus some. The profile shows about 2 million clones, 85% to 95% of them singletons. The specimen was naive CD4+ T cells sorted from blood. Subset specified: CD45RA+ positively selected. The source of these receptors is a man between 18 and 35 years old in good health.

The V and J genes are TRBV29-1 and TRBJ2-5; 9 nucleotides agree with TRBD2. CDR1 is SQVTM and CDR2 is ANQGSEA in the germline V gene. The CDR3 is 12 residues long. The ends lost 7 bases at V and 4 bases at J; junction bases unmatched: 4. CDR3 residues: CSAAGGAETQYF. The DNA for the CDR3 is TGCAGCGCCGCGGGGGGGGCAGAGACCCAGTACTTC.

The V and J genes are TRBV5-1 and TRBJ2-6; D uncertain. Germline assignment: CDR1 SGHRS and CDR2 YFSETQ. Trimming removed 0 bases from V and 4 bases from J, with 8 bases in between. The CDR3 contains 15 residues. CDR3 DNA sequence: TGCGCCAGCAGCTTGGACGGGCCCGGGGCCAACGTCCTGACTTTC. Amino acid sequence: CASSLDGPGANVLTF. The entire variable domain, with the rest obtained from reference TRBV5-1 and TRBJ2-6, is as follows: KAGVTQTPRYLIKTRGQQVTLSCSPISGHRSVSWYQQTPGQGLQFLFEYFSETQRNKGNFPGRFSGRQFSNSRSEMNVSTLELGDSALYLCASSLDGPGANVLTFGAGSRLTVL.

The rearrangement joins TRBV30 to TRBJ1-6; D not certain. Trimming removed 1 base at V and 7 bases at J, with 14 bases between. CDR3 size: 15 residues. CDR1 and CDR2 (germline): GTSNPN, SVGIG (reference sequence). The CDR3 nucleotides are TGTGCCTGGAGTGAGACCATGGGAAAGAATTCACCCCTCCACTTT. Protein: CAWSETMGKNSPLHF.

CDR3 bases: TGTGCCAGCAGCTTCTGGTGGCGGGCTAGCGGCACAGATACGCAGTATTTT. The encoded protein is CASSFWWRASGTDTQYF. This sequence joins TRBV7-9 and TRBJ2-3; a weak D match, TRBD2 (6 bases). The V gene lost 3 bases and the J gene lost 1 base, with 17 bases spanning the gap. Germline loops: CDR1 SEHNR, CDR2 FQNEAQ (reference sequence). The CDR3 runs 17 residues.

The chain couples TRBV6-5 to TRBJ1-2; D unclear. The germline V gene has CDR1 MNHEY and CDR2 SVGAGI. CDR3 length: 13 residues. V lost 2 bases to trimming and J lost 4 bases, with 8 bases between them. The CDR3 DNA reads TGTGCCAGCAGTTACGTAAGGTCCTATGGCTACACCTTC. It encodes CASSYVRSYGYTF.

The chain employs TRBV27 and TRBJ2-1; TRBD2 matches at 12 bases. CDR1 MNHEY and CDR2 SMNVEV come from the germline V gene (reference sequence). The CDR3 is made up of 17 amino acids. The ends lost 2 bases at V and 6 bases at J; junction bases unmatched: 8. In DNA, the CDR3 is TGTGCCAGCAGTTTAAGACTAGCGGGGGCGACCTCCAATGAGCAGTTCTTC. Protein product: CASSLRLAGATSNEQFF.

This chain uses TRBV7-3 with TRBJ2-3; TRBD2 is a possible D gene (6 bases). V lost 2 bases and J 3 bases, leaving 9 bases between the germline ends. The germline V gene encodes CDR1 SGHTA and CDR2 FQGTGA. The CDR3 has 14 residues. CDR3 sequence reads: CASSLSGLTDTQYF. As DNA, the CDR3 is TGTGCCAGCAGCTTATCGGGACTTACAGATACGCAGTATTTT.

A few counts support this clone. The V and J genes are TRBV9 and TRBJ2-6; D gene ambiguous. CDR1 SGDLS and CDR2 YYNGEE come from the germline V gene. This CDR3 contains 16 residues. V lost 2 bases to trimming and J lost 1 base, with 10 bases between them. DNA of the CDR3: TGTGCCAGCAGCGTTCATATAACTTCTGGGGCCAACGTCCTGACTTTC. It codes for CASSVHITSGANVLTF.

Written as DNA, the CDR3 is TGTGCCAGCAGCGGTTCGAACAGACCATACGAGCAGTACTTC. Protein product: CASSGSNRPYEQYF. The V gene is TRBV5-4, the J gene TRBJ2-7; D gene ambiguous. Trimming pared 4 bases from V and 4 bases from J, leaving 15 bases between. The CDR3 has 14 residues. The germline gives CDR1 SGHNT, CDR2 YYREEE (reference sequence). Complete variable domain (other parts from reference TRBV5-4 and TRBJ2-7): ETGVTQSPTHLIKTRGQQVTLRCSSQSGHNTVSWYQQALGQGPQFIFQYYREEENGRGNFPPRFSGLQFPNYSSELNVNALELDDSALYLCASSGSNRPYEQYFGPGTRLTVT.

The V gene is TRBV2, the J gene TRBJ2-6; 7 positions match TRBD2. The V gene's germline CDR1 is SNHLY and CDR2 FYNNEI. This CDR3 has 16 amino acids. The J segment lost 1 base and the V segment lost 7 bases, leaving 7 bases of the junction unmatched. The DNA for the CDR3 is TGTGCCAGCACCCAAGGGAGGGTTTCTGGGGCCAACGTCCTGACTTTC. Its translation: CASTQGRVSGANVLTF.

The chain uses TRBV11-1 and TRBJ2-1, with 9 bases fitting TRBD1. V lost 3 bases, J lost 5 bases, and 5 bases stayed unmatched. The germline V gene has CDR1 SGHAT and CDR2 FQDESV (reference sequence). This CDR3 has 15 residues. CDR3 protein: CASSLRGTGHNEQFF. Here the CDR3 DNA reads TGTGCCAGCAGCTTGAGAGGGACAGGGCACAATGAGCAGTTCTTC.

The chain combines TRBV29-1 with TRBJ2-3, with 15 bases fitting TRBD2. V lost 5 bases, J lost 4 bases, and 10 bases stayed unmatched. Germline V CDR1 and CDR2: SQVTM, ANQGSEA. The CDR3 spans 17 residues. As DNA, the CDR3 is TGCAGCGTTTCCGGGACTAGCGGGAGGCTTGGGTCAGATACGCAGTATTTT. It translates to CSVSGTSGRLGSDTQYF.

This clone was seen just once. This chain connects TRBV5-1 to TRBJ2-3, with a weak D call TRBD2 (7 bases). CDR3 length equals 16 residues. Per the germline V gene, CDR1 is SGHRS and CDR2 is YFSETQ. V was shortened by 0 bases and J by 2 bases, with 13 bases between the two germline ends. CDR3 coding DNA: TGCGCCAGCAGCTTGGCCGGGGGGCAGGTCACAGATACGCAGTATTTT. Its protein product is CASSLAGGQVTDTQYF.

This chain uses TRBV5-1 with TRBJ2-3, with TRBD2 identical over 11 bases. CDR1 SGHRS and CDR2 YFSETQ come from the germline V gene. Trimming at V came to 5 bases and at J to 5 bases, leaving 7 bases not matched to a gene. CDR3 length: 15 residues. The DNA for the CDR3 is TGCGCCAGCAGTTCACTAGCGGGAGTAATAGATACGCAGTATTTT. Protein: CASSSLAGVIDTQYF.

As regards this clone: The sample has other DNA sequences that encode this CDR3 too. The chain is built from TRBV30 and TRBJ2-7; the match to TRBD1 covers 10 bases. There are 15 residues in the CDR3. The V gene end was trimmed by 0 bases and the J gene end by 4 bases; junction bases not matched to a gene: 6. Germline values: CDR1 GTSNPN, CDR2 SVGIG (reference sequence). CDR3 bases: TGTGCCTGGAGTGTACTGGGGACAGGGGTTTACGAGCAGTACTTC. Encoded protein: CAWSVLGTGVYEQYF.

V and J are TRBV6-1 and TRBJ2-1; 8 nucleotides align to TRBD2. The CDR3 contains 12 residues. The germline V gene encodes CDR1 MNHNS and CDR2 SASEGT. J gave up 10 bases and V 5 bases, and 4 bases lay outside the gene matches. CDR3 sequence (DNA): TGTGCCAGCAGTTGGACTAGCCGGGAGCAGTTCTTC. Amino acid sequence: CASSWTSREQFF.

CDR3 loop: CAWGPHPGEKLFF. The CDR3 nucleotides read TGTGCCTGGGGGCCACACCCTGGTGAAAAACTGTTTTTT. The V call is TRBV30, the J call TRBJ1-4; D not resolved. With 5 bases removed from V and 7 bases from J, the gap between germline ends came to 14 bases. The germline gives CDR1 GTSNPN, CDR2 SVGIG (reference sequence). CDR3 length: 13 residues.

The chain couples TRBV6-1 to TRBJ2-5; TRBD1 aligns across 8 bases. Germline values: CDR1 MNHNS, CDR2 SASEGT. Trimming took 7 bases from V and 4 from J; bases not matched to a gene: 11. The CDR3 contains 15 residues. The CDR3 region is CASIPQGALSETQYF. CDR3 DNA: TGTGCCAGCATTCCGCAGGGGGCGCTATCAGAGACCCAGTACTTC.

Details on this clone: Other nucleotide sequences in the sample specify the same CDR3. CDR3 residues: CASSEVRGTEAFF. In DNA form, the CDR3 reads TGTGCCAGCAGTGAAGTCCGTGGTACTGAAGCTTTCTTT. V gene TRBV6-1 combines with J gene TRBJ1-1, with D unclear. Germline V gene sequence: CDR1 MNHNS, CDR2 SASEGT. Trimming removed 1 base from V and 5 bases from J, with 8 bases in between. The CDR3 spans 13 residues.